The entry below describes one T cell receptor (beta chain). At least ten counts were recorded for this clonotype. Its antigen is still unknown. Per-base quality was not reported, and no clone a single base away is much larger than it. Amplification of TCR beta CDR3 regions was carried out from RNA transcripts. The first round of RT-PCR for the TCR CDR3 was performed with the HTBI primer set and the Qiagen OneStep RT-PCR kit. Libraries were constructed in a second round of multiplex PCR, after which size selection and purification were carried out. Paired-end sequencing of the libraries was performed with 100 bp reads on an Illumina HiSeq2000. Per the source publication's procedure: SOAPnuke was used to process the raw data, throwing out any read that contained adapters or uncalled bases, had a mean Phred below 15, or lacked an exact constant-primer or identifier match. COPE v1.2.5 was used to merge the high-quality paired reads, and each unique nucleotide sequence was defined as a clonotype. Clonotypes were aligned to IMGT TRBV, TRBD and TRBJ reference segments using MiTCR v1.1. The analysis included only V-J combinations with a frequency above 0.0001, which together covered approximately 99% of the repertoires. The TCS score was defined as F50 (clonal expansion) divided by E x V (chaos), with BLOSUM62-based TCRdist calculated between CDR3 peptides within each V-J. Welch's t-statistics and random forest reduced roughly 500 V-J features to 13, which were used in a naive Bayes classifier (R e1071). Thyroid-blood repertoire similarity was quantified with the Morisita-Horn index. TCRdb handled the public reads itself, with Q25 trimming in fastp and clone calling in MiXCR, and kept productive beta chains. CDR3 protein duplicates are merged, each entry listing the most common genes and DNA. The V and J calls reflect TCRdb's pipeline rather than the authors' work. For this sample there are roughly 560,000 distinct CDR3 sequences; about 15% appear just once. The ten largest clonotypes hold roughly 4.3% of the sample.

The CDR3 goes from the cysteine to the phenylalanine over 15 residues. Only the CDR3 portion is preserved as DNA: 45 bases, with reading frame beginning at the first base. V is pruned by 3 bases and J by 6 bases, leaving 8 bases of the junction without a gene match. The sample is drawn from a study of T cells in Graves' hyperthyroidism and ophthalmopathy (dated 2019 in TCRdb). Concerning the study at large: Peripheral blood samples were taken at the time of initial diagnosis, prior to any treatment. Following sampling, methimazole starting at 30 mg daily was given to hyperthyroidism patients, and high-dose intravenous methylprednisolone was given to ophthalmopathy patients. Thyroid tissue and blood T-cell repertoires from roughly 6 Graves' hyperthyroidism patients were also compared in the study. According to the paper, TCR Vbeta CDR3 sequencing was carried out on around 140 peripheral blood samples, which came from under 50 ophthalmopathy, about 75 hyperthyroidism and approximately 17 progressor patients. Prospective prediction of ophthalmopathy was tested in an independent validation cohort of 18 to 20 hyperthyroidism patients and roughly 16 patients who later progressed to ophthalmopathy. The roughly 94 discovery patients were randomly divided into training and test sets at a 7:3 ratio. To identify distinguishing TCR V-J signatures, a discovery cohort of about 100 patients was used, comprising 43 with Graves' ophthalmopathy and 57 with stable Graves' hyperthyroidism. The research as a whole found: A 13 V-J signature model separated ophthalmopathy from stable hyperthyroidism, with approximately 87% sensitivity and approximately 81% specificity in cross-validation and 80%/75% in testing. Sample size was not statistically predetermined, and investigators were not blinded to group allocation. Most expanded thyroid clonotypes (frequency above 0.001) were also detected in blood, a finding suggesting that blood repertoires may reflect thyroid immune responses. In validation, the model predicted progression to ophthalmopathy a median of roughly 6.5 months before onset, with roughly 71% sensitivity and 72.22% specificity.

In the ophthalmopathy patients, disease was moderately to severely active, with a Clinical Activity Score of 3 or more, a NOSPECS grade of 4 or more, and a duration of less than 3 months. Any patient with an uncontrolled infection, another autoimmune disease, pregnancy or lactation was excluded. Clinical symptoms, serum thyroxine and TRAb, thyroid ultrasound, and orbital computed tomography formed the basis for the diagnoses. Ficoll-Paque density gradient centrifugation was used to isolate PBMCs from approximately 10 ml of fresh peripheral blood. Trizol reagent was used to extract total RNA, and RNA quality was then checked on an Agilent 2100 Bioanalyzer.

The rearranged segments are TRBV12-3 or TRBV12-4 and TRBJ1-2; 9 central bases correspond to TRBD1. The clonotype was recovered from a middle-aged woman with Graves' ophthalmopathy. Sequenced: blood. The CDR3 is CASSFGDREGDGYTF. The bases are TGTGCCAGCAGTTTCGGGGACAGGGAGGGGGATGGCTACACCTTC.